These 31 T cell receptor beta chains came from one sample sequenced in a study of shared clonotypes between healthy human individuals. TCRdb's table, derived via immunoSEQ multiplex PCR, lists solely in-frame clones and lacks some. This sample has around 500,000 clones, with more than 75% found just once. The specimen was PBMCs. These receptor sequences come from a woman aged 40 to 49 in good health. Some clones in this sample may be carry-over from other donors' samples.

The chain uses TRBV11-2 and TRBJ2-7; no firm D call. V shed 2 bases and J shed 4 bases, with 18 bases lying between them. The CDR3 consists of 16 residues. Per the germline V gene, CDR1 is SGHAT and CDR2 is FQNNGV. The CDR3, as DNA: TGTGCCAGCAGCTTACAGGCGCCGGGCCCAGAATACGAGCAGTACTTC. Protein: CASSLQAPGPEYEQYF.

This sequence joins TRBV19 and TRBJ2-7; D is perhaps TRBD2 (6 bases). The length of the CDR3 is 14 residues. V was clipped by 5 bases and J by 2 bases, with 13 bases between them. CDR1 is LNHDA and CDR2 is SQIVND in the germline V gene (reference sequence). CDR3 sequence (DNA): TGTGCCAGTAGTCCGGGGGTGCCAACCTACGAGCAGTACTTC. This translates into CASSPGVPTYEQYF.

The chain has TRBV7-9 and TRBJ2-7; TRBD1 is a possible D gene (5 bases). The CDR3 consists of 15 residues. Germline assignment: CDR1 SEHNR and CDR2 FQNEAQ (reference sequence). The V gene lost 0 bases and the J gene lost 5 bases, with 14 bases spanning the gap. As DNA, the CDR3 is TGTGCCAGCAGCTTAGCGCCTACAGGCACCCACGAGCAGTACTTC. Its protein product is CASSLAPTGTHEQYF.

To note about this clone: Other DNA sequences within the sample encode an identical CDR3. This chain uses TRBV18 with TRBJ2-7; perhaps TRBD2 as D (7 bases). The CDR3 totals 13 residues. The ends were cut back, 2 bases at V and 7 bases at J, with 12 bases in the middle. Germline V gene data show CDR1 as KGHSH and CDR2 as LQKENI. CDR3: CASSPRGGEEQYF. In DNA, the CDR3 is TGTGCCAGCTCACCAAGGGGGGGCGAGGAGCAGTACTTC.

Only a few counts were recorded for this clone. The V gene is TRBV9, the J gene TRBJ2-7; D uncertain. This CDR3 has 14 amino acids. The germline CDR1 and CDR2 sequences are SGDLS and YYNGEE. V shed 4 bases and J shed 7 bases, with 18 bases lying between them. As DNA, the CDR3 is TGTGCCAGCAGCCCTGAGACCGCAGCTCGGGAGCAGTACTTC. Protein sequence: CASSPETAAREQYF.

The chain couples TRBV5-1 to TRBJ2-6; D is undetermined. Germline CDR1 reads SGHRS; CDR2 reads YFSETQ. V lost 0 bases, J lost 0 bases, and 4 bases lay in between. The CDR3 is 15 residues long. This CDR3 is CASSLGNSGANVLTF. The CDR3 bases are TGCGCCAGCAGCTTGGGTAACTCTGGGGCCAACGTCCTGACTTTC.

The chain uses TRBV11-2 and TRBJ1-2; no firm D call. V shed 2 bases and J shed 6 bases, with 10 bases lying between them. Germline V CDR1 and CDR2: SGHAT, FQNNGV. The CDR3 consists of 13 residues. Here the CDR3 DNA reads TGTGCCAGCAGCTTAAACGAGGGTAATGGCTACACCTTC. Protein sequence: CASSLNEGNGYTF.

This clone was observed many times. The CDR3 loop is CASLGAPSTDTQYF. DNA for the CDR3: TGTGCCAGCCTAGGGGCTCCGAGCACAGATACGCAGTATTTT. This chain joins TRBV2 and TRBJ2-3, with D possibly matching TRBD1 (5 bases). Germline V lookup: CDR1 SNHLY, CDR2 FYNNEI. V shed 8 bases and J shed 0 bases, with 12 bases lying between them. The CDR3 length is 14 residues.

The V and J genes are TRBV5-1 and TRBJ2-3, with D possibly TRBD1 on 6 matching bases. This CDR3 region has 14 residues. Germline loops: CDR1 SGHRS, CDR2 YFSETQ. Deletions cut 4 bases from V and 1 base from J, with 10 bases between. The CDR3 is CASSSNRGTDTQYF. The CDR3 coding sequence is TGCGCCAGCAGCAGCAACAGGGGCACAGATACGCAGTATTTT.

This CDR3 is CASSYLDSYYGYTF. In DNA, the CDR3 is TGTGCCAGTAGTTACCTCGACAGTTACTATGGCTACACCTTC. The gene calls are TRBV19 and TRBJ1-2, with a tentative D call TRBD1 (5 bases). The CDR3 is made up of 14 amino acids. Deletions cut 5 bases from V and 3 bases from J, with 13 bases between. Germline V CDR1 and CDR2: LNHDA, SQIVND (reference sequence).

The chain uses TRBV2 and TRBJ1-5; tentative D call: TRBD1 (6 bases). The length of the CDR3 is 14 residues. Trimming removed 6 bases at V and 7 bases at J, with 16 bases between. CDR1 and CDR2 (germline): SNHLY, FYNNEI. The CDR3 protein is CASSLARTEQPQHF. The CDR3 nucleotides are TGTGCCAGCAGCCTGGCGCGGACAGAACAGCCCCAGCATTTT.

This rearrangement joins TRBV5-1 to TRBJ2-5; D unclear. The germline V gene has CDR1 SGHRS and CDR2 YFSETQ. The CDR3 is made up of 15 amino acids. Trimming stripped 0 bases from V and 3 bases from J, with 12 bases between. In DNA form, the CDR3 reads TGCGCCAGCAGCTTGGGGCTTGGTATCAAAGAGACCCAGTACTTC. It translates to CASSLGLGIKETQYF.

Worth noting for this clone: The sample has other DNA sequences that encode this CDR3 too. The chain joins TRBV18 to TRBJ2-7; D might be TRBD1 (6 bases). Germline CDR1 is KGHSH and CDR2 is LQKENI. The CDR3 extends over 14 amino acids. V shed 6 bases and J shed 2 bases, with 14 bases lying between them. CDR3 nucleotide sequence: TGTGCCAGCTCCCCAGACAGGCAAACCTACGAGCAGTACTTC. It codes for CASSPDRQTYEQYF.

The chain uses TRBV27 and TRBJ2-1; D remains ambiguous. This CDR3 has 17 residues. The V and J ends lost 5 bases and 0 bases respectively, with 17 bases between them. Germline lookup yields CDR1 MNHEY and CDR2 SMNVEV (reference sequence). This CDR3 is CASSPQFLPSSYNEQFF. The CDR3 bases are TGTGCCAGCAGTCCCCAGTTCCTACCTAGCTCCTACAATGAGCAGTTCTTC.

The V and J genes are TRBV5-1 and TRBJ1-1; TRBD1 is a possible D gene (6 bases). The CDR3 consists of 15 residues. Trimming shortened V by 4 bases and J by 10 bases, and 23 bases separated the two germline ends. The germline CDR1 and CDR2 sequences are SGHRS and YFSETQ. The CDR3 loop is CASSLLRQDGEGAFF. DNA for the CDR3: TGCGCCAGCAGCCTTCTCCGACAGGACGGAGAGGGAGCTTTCTTT.

The rearrangement uses TRBV12-1 and TRBJ2-4; the table's D call, TRBD2, has no DNA check behind it. TRBV12-1 is reported as a pseudogene. This CDR3 spans 18 amino acids. CDR3 nucleotide sequence: TGTGCCAGCAGCGCCCGGACTAGCGGGACTCTAGCCAAAAACATTCAGTACTTC. It is translated as CASSARTSGTLAKNIQYF.

The chain has TRBV5-4 and TRBJ2-5; 7 positions match TRBD2. The CDR3 loop spans 16 amino acids. CDR1 SGHNT and CDR2 YYREEE come from the germline V gene (reference sequence). The trim removed 0 bases at V and 2 bases at J, leaving 7 bases unmatched. The CDR3 DNA sequence: TGTGCCAGCAGCTTGGCGGGCCTAGCGGCACAAGAGACCCAGTACTTC. Residues: CASSLAGLAAQETQYF.

The rearrangement uses TRBV30 and TRBJ2-7, with 9 bases lining up with TRBD1. CDR3 length: 15 residues. CDR1 and CDR2 (germline): GTSNPN, SVGIG (reference sequence). After removal of 7 bases from V and 0 bases from J, the junction contained 10 bases not matched to a gene. The CDR3 sequence: CALIQGALSSYEQYF. As DNA, the CDR3 is TGTGCCTTAATACAGGGGGCCCTGAGCTCCTACGAGCAGTACTTC.

J is TRBJ2-3 and V is TRBV5-1, with D hard to call. This CDR3 is 14 amino acids long. V lost 2 bases and J lost 2, with 9 bases in between. The germline V gene has CDR1 SGHRS and CDR2 YFSETQ. The CDR3 coding sequence is TGCGCCAGCAGCTTTCCGGACCTCACAGATACGCAGTATTTT. This translates into CASSFPDLTDTQYF. Supplemented by reference TRBV5-1 and TRBJ2-3, the full variable domain reads KAGVTQTPRYLIKTRGQQVTLSCSPISGHRSVSWYQQTPGQGLQFLFEYFSETQRNKGNFPGRFSGRQFSNSRSEMNVSTLELGDSALYLCASSFPDLTDTQYFGPGTRLTVL.

The chain recombines TRBV28 with TRBJ1-2; TRBD1 agrees at 8 bases. The CDR3 sequence is 13 residues long. V dropped 10 bases and J dropped 5; count of bases not matched to a gene: 9. Germline-derived CDR1 and CDR2 are MDHEN and SYDVKM. CDR3 in amino acids: CATQDRGLYGYTF. As DNA, the CDR3 is TGTGCCACCCAAGACAGGGGCTTATATGGCTACACCTTC.

The V and J genes are TRBV9 and TRBJ2-7, with no clear D. The germline CDR1 and CDR2 sequences are SGDLS and YYNGEE. Trimming pared 8 bases from V and 0 bases from J, leaving 12 bases between. The CDR3 totals 13 residues. The CDR3 spells CASSAGSSYEQYF. The CDR3 DNA reads TGTGCCAGTTCAGCTGGGTCCTCCTACGAGCAGTACTTC.

The J gene is TRBJ2-5, the V gene TRBV5-6; TRBD2 agrees at 8 bases. CDR3 length: 16 residues. J lost 1 base, V lost 4 bases, and 9 bases had no gene match. Germline loops: CDR1 SGHDT, CDR2 YYEEEE. This CDR3 is CASSPGGARVQETQYF. CDR3 sequence (DNA): TGTGCCAGCAGCCCGGGGGGGGCGAGGGTCCAAGAGACCCAGTACTTC.

This clone was seen a handful of times. The chain links TRBV30 to TRBJ1-5, with D uncertain. The CDR3 length is 14 residues. CDR1 is GTSNPN, CDR2 SVGIG, per germline (reference sequence). Trimming took 0 bases from V and 0 from J, leaving 6 bases between them. The CDR3 region is CAWSVANSNQPQHF. The CDR3 region has the DNA TGTGCCTGGAGTGTGGCGAATAGCAATCAGCCCCAGCATTTT.

The V gene is TRBV2, the J gene TRBJ2-7; D may be TRBD1 (6 bases). There are 13 residues in the CDR3. V lost 6 bases and J lost 3, with 12 bases in between. Germline V gene data show CDR1 as SNHLY and CDR2 as FYNNEI. In nucleotides, the CDR3 is TGTGCCAGCAGCGGACAGACCGTCTACGAGCAGTACTTC. It encodes CASSGQTVYEQYF.

The chain links TRBV7-8 to TRBJ1-2, with 8 bases that match TRBD1. Germline V gives CDR1 SGHVS, CDR2 FQNEAQ. This CDR3 region has 16 residues. With V trimmed by 5 bases and J by 7 bases, 15 bases remained unmatched. The CDR3, as DNA: TGTGCCAGCAGCCCAACCCGGTTCAGGGGGCCTTCTGGCTACACCTTC. Protein: CASSPTRFRGPSGYTF.

The V gene is TRBV30, the J gene TRBJ1-4; D might be TRBD1 (5 bases). V dropped 4 bases and J dropped 4 bases, with 13 bases sitting between them. CDR1 and CDR2 from the germline V gene are GTSNPN and SVGIG (reference sequence). The CDR3 extends over 14 amino acids. The CDR3: CAWKEGPINEKLFF. CDR3 nucleotide sequence: TGTGCCTGGAAAGAGGGACCGATTAATGAAAAACTGTTTTTT.

The chain couples TRBV2 to TRBJ2-5; possible D gene TRBD2, 5 bases. The end of the DNA is better explained by TRBJ2-7, so the J call may be wrong. The germline gives CDR1 SNHLY, CDR2 FYNNEI. There are 11 residues in the CDR3. CDR3 region: CASGRAYEQYF. CDR3 nucleotide sequence: TGTGCCAGCGGGCGGGCCTACGAGCAGTACTTC.

The chain combines TRBV7-9 with TRBJ2-1; 10 bases agree with TRBD2. The CDR3 contains 16 residues. CDR1 and CDR2 from the germline V gene are SEHNR and FQNEAQ (reference sequence). The trim removed 3 bases at V and 9 bases at J, leaving 11 bases unmatched. CDR3 loop: CASSFLLAGVGGEQFF. DNA for the CDR3: TGTGCCAGCAGCTTTCTCCTAGCGGGAGTGGGTGGTGAGCAGTTCTTC.

This clone was observed a single time. This chain links TRBV5-1 with TRBJ2-5; D could derive from TRBD1 or TRBD2 (5 bases each). This CDR3 region has 14 residues. The V and J ends lost 2 bases and 2 bases respectively, with 10 bases between them. Germline CDR1 and CDR2: SGHRS and YFSETQ. CDR3: CASSFQGEQETQYF. DNA of the CDR3: TGCGCCAGCAGCTTCCAGGGAGAGCAAGAGACCCAGTACTTC.

This chain joins TRBV27 and TRBJ2-7; D gene unclear. This CDR3 has 14 amino acids. V was shortened by 1 base and J by 0 bases, with 7 bases between the two germline ends. Germline-derived CDR1 and CDR2 are MNHEY and SMNVEV (reference sequence). This CDR3 is CASSLFPSSYEQYF. The CDR3 nucleotides are TGTGCCAGCAGTTTATTTCCGAGCTCCTACGAGCAGTACTTC.

V and J are TRBV5-4 and TRBJ1-5; D remains unclear. There are 17 residues in the CDR3. Trimming took 3 bases from V and 0 from J, leaving 16 bases between them. Germline CDR1 reads SGHNT; CDR2 reads YYREEE (reference sequence). The CDR3 protein is CASSSARRDGSNQPQHF. CDR3 sequence (DNA): TGTGCCAGCAGCTCGGCCCGGCGAGACGGTAGCAATCAGCCCCAGCATTTT. Full variable domain (rest looked up from reference TRBV5-4 and TRBJ1-5): ETGVTQSPTHLIKTRGQQVTLRCSSQSGHNTVSWYQQALGQGPQFIFQYYREEENGRGNFPPRFSGLQFPNYSSELNVNALELDDSALYLCASSSARRDGSNQPQHFGDGTRLSIL.